This passage covers 26 T cell receptor beta chains from one sample sequenced in a study of T-cell memory formation after mild COVID-19. MiXCR, applied by TCRdb to the 5' RACE reads, yields one record per CDR3 protein. This sample has approximately 290,000 distinct CDR3 sequences, with roughly 15% found just once. The sequencing input was PBMCs or a T cell subset sorted from them (not recorded which). The receptors here all came from a man aged 18 to 29 who had mild COVID-19 (a few samples of this study predate the infection). Cell type and time point are not known.

The J gene is TRBJ1-6, the V gene TRBV19; a weak D match, TRBD1 (6 bases). CDR1 and CDR2 (germline): LNHDA, SQIVND (reference sequence). The CDR3 extends over 13 amino acids. Trimming shortened V by 10 bases and J by 7 bases, and 14 bases separated the two germline ends. The CDR3 reads CAMYDRTNSPLHF. In DNA, the CDR3 is TGTGCCATGTATGACAGGACGAATTCACCCCTCCACTTT.

The chain couples TRBV12-3 or TRBV12-4 to TRBJ2-2, with D possibly TRBD1 on 6 matching bases. The CDR3 is made up of 16 amino acids. V was clipped by 5 bases and J by 3 bases, with 16 bases between them. The CDR3 here is CASSARLGTYTGELFF. The DNA of the CDR3 is TGTGCCAGCAGTGCTCGATTGGGGACATACACCGGGGAGCTGTTTTTT.

The V and J genes are TRBV7-2 and TRBJ2-3, with 8 positions matching TRBD2. Germline V lookup: CDR1 SGHTA, CDR2 FQGNSA. The CDR3 runs to 14 residues. Trimming cost V 5 bases and J 6 bases; bases outside gene matches: 7. The CDR3 reads CASSMLRGADTQYF. CDR3 DNA sequence: TGTGCCAGCAGCATGCTGCGGGGGGCCGATACGCAGTATTTT.

This clonotype was observed many times. This chain joins TRBV4-2 and TRBJ2-5, with D possibly matching TRBD1 (5 bases). V lost 4 bases and J 1 base, leaving 19 bases between the germline ends. Germline-derived CDR1 and CDR2 are LGHNA and YNFKEQ. This CDR3 comprises 17 residues. The CDR3 sequence is CASSPNDGMTVQETQYF. The CDR3 region has the DNA TGTGCCAGCAGCCCAAACGACGGAATGACAGTCCAAGAGACCCAGTACTTC.

The chain links TRBV7-2 to TRBJ1-1; D not resolved. The V gene lost 5 bases and the J gene lost 0 bases, with 10 bases spanning the gap. This CDR3 is 14 amino acids long. Germline V gives CDR1 SGHTA, CDR2 FQGNSA. CDR3 sequence: CASSPVGMNTEAFF. The CDR3 bases are TGTGCCAGCAGCCCCGTCGGGATGAACACTGAAGCTTTCTTT.

V and J are TRBV20-1 and TRBJ2-1; TRBD1 matches 9 bases. V shed 0 bases, J shed 9 bases, and the junction held 6 bases outside the gene matches. This CDR3 has 14 amino acids. Germline assignment: CDR1 DFQATT and CDR2 SNEGSKA (reference sequence). CDR3 protein: CSAREGTGYGEQFF. The CDR3 region has the DNA TGCAGTGCTAGAGAGGGGACAGGGTACGGTGAGCAGTTCTTC.

The sample holds a few counts of this clonotype. The chain has TRBV7-3 and TRBJ2-3; 14 bases fit TRBD2. CDR1 and CDR2 from the germline V gene are SGHTA and FQGTGA. The V and J ends lost 7 bases and 7 bases, in that order; junction bases with no gene match: 4. This CDR3 has 14 residues. CDR3 residues: CASKTSGGVNTQYF. The CDR3 DNA is TGTGCCAGCAAGACTAGCGGGGGGGTAAATACGCAGTATTTT.

This chain uses TRBV19 with TRBJ1-2; a weak D match, TRBD1 (5 bases). The V end lost 3 bases, the J end lost 4 bases, and 12 bases lay between the germline ends. The V gene's germline CDR1 is LNHDA and CDR2 SQIVND (reference sequence). The CDR3 is 14 residues long. The CDR3: CASSIRLGGYGYTF. CDR3 bases: TGTGCCAGTAGTATTCGCCTCGGGGGCTATGGCTACACCTTC.

The sample holds a few counts of this clonotype. The CDR3 region has the DNA TGTGCCAGCAGGCTAGCGGGGGGGAACACCGGGGAGCTGTTTTTT. Translating it yields CASRLAGGNTGELFF. The chain is built from TRBV7-3 and TRBJ2-2, with 11 bases matching TRBD2. With V trimmed by 6 bases and J by 1 base, 1 base remained unmatched. In germline, CDR1 is SGHTA, CDR2 FQGTGA. This CDR3 is built from 15 residues.

This clonotype was seen once. The chain carries TRBV20-1 and TRBJ1-1; TRBD1 agrees at 8 bases. The CDR3 has 16 residues. Trimming removed 0 bases from V and 1 base from J; junction bases left unmatched: 7. Germline V lookup: CDR1 DFQATT, CDR2 SNEGSKA (reference sequence). CDR3 loop: CSARDLMGTGNTEAFF. For the CDR3, the DNA is TGCAGTGCTAGAGATCTCATGGGGACAGGGAACACTGAAGCTTTCTTT.

This clonotype turned up a few times. This chain uses TRBV7-2 with TRBJ2-1, with TRBD2 matching over 10 bases. The CDR3 has 15 amino acids. V was clipped by 2 bases and J by 8 bases; unmatched bases: 6. CDR1 and CDR2 from the germline V gene are SGHTA and FQGNSA. CDR3 sequence (DNA): TGTGCCAGCAGCTTAAGGAGCGGGGGGGCCCATGAGCAGTTCTTC. Its protein is CASSLRSGGAHEQFF.

This rearrangement joins TRBV6-5 to TRBJ1-5, with a tentative D call TRBD1 (6 bases). Germline V gene sequence: CDR1 MNHEY, CDR2 SVGAGI. The V and J ends lost 5 bases and 3 bases respectively, with 14 bases between them. The CDR3 consists of 15 residues. CDR3: CASSRAGQTNQPQHF. CDR3 bases: TGTGCCAGCAGTAGGGCAGGACAGACCAATCAGCCCCAGCATTTT.

The genes are TRBV20-1 and TRBJ2-2; D possibly corresponds to TRBD1 (5 bases). In germline, CDR1 is DFQATT, CDR2 SNEGSKA (reference sequence). This CDR3 is 16 amino acids long. Trimming took off 3 bases at V and 0 bases at J, with 14 bases between the two ends. The CDR3 DNA reads as TGCAGTGCTAGGTCGCTGACAGACGCGAACACCGGGGAGCTGTTTTTT. Protein product: CSARSLTDANTGELFF.

The CDR3 nucleotides read TGTGCCAGCAGTTTTGTGGAGAATTCACCCCTCCACTTT. Protein: CASSFVENSPLHF. The gene calls are TRBV12-3 or TRBV12-4 and TRBJ1-6; no definite D call. V was cut by 3 bases and J by 7 bases, with 7 bases left in between. The CDR3 extends over 13 amino acids.

This clonotype was counted only a few times. The rearrangement joins TRBV7-2 to TRBJ2-1; perhaps TRBD2 as D (5 bases). Trimming took 1 base from V and 6 from J, leaving 10 bases between them. The CDR3 totals 14 residues. Germline V lookup: CDR1 SGHTA, CDR2 FQGNSA. For the CDR3, the DNA is TGTGCCAGCAGCTTAGTTTTACTAGTCAATGAGCAGTTCTTC. Its protein product is CASSLVLLVNEQFF.

The rearrangement links TRBV3-1 to TRBJ1-5; D perhaps matches TRBD1 (5 bases). CDR3 size: 15 residues. Looked up from germline, CDR1 is LGHDT and CDR2 is YNNKEL (reference sequence). V shed 4 bases and J shed 4 bases, with 14 bases lying between them. The CDR3 coding sequence is TGTGCCAGCAGCCCAACAGGACTGGGGAATCAGCCCCAGCATTTT. It translates to CASSPTGLGNQPQHF.

The chain carries TRBV5-1 and TRBJ2-3; TRBD1 is a possible D gene (5 bases). The CDR3 has 14 amino acids. Germline-derived CDR1 and CDR2 are SGHRS and YFSETQ. Trimming pared 0 bases from V and 6 bases from J, leaving 11 bases between. The CDR3 region has the DNA TGCGCCAGCAGCTTGGAAGGGGCAGGCGATACGCAGTATTTT. Translating it yields CASSLEGAGDTQYF.

The genes are TRBV5-6 and TRBJ1-2, with D perhaps matching TRBD1 (5 bases). Deletions cut 5 bases from V and 5 bases from J, with 16 bases between. This CDR3 contains 14 residues. Per germline, CDR1 SGHDT and CDR2 YYEEEE. The CDR3 reads CASRIPGSSYGYTF. The DNA of the CDR3 is TGTGCCAGCAGAATCCCAGGGTCGTCATATGGCTACACCTTC.

The chain employs TRBV29-1 and TRBJ2-7, with D possibly being TRBD2 (5 bases). V was clipped by 2 bases and J by 6 bases, with 11 bases between them. This CDR3 contains 12 residues. The germline gives CDR1 SQVTM, CDR2 ANQGSEA. This CDR3 is CSVELTGTEQYF. The CDR3 DNA follows: TGCAGCGTTGAACTAACGGGAACCGAGCAGTACTTC.

This clonotype has only one observation. The genes are TRBV15 and TRBJ2-7; maybe TRBD2 (6 bases). From germline, CDR1 is LNHNV and CDR2 YYDKDF (reference sequence). This CDR3 is built from 14 residues. The V and J ends lost 7 bases and 5 bases respectively, with 18 bases between them. CDR3 region: CATTAGTRAHEQYF. CDR3 sequence (DNA): TGTGCCACCACCGCCGGGACTCGGGCCCACGAGCAGTACTTC. Full variable domain (remainder filled in from reference TRBV15 and TRBJ2-7): DAMVIQNPRYQVTQFGKPVTLSCSQTLNHNVMYWYQQKSSQAPKLLFHYYDKDFNNEADTPDNFQSRRPNTSFCFLDIRSPGLGDTAMYLCATTAGTRAHEQYFGPGTRLTVT.

This clonotype was observed a few times. This sequence joins TRBV10-3 and TRBJ2-7, with 10 bases matching TRBD2. The CDR3 runs 14 residues. Germline V gives CDR1 ENHRY, CDR2 SYGVKD. V lost 4 bases and J lost 2; bases outside the gene matches: 2. This CDR3 reads CAISGSGGTYEQYF. The CDR3 DNA reads TGTGCCATCAGTGGTAGCGGGGGGACCTACGAGCAGTACTTC.

This clonotype was recorded a few times. V is TRBV28 and J is TRBJ2-2; TRBD1 might be the D (6 bases). Germline V gene lookup returns CDR1 MDHEN and CDR2 SYDVKM. This CDR3 comprises 14 residues. Trimming left V 7 bases short and J 3 bases short, with 12 bases between. The CDR3 protein is CASIWGPYTGELFF. CDR3 in DNA: TGTGCCAGCATTTGGGGGCCCTACACCGGGGAGCTGTTTTTT.

The chain is built from TRBV12-3 or TRBV12-4 and TRBJ2-1; D is possibly TRBD1 (6 bases). This CDR3 region has 15 residues. V was trimmed by 3 bases and J by 2 bases, leaving 11 bases between them. Here the CDR3 DNA reads TGTGCCAGCAGTTTGGGAGAGGGGGCCTACAATGAGCAGTTCTTC. It encodes CASSLGEGAYNEQFF.

This clonotype was recorded a few times. V usage is TRBV6-4 and J usage is TRBJ2-4; 12 nucleotides align to TRBD2. The V segment lost 2 bases and the J segment 2 bases; nucleotides outside the gene matches: 16. The CDR3 is 21 residues long. Germline V lookup: CDR1 MRHNA, CDR2 SNTAGT. DNA for the CDR3: TGTGCCAGCAGTGACCCTAAAATGGCTAGCGGGGGGGAAAGGCCCAAAAACATTCAGTACTTC. Its protein is CASSDPKMASGGERPKNIQYF.

This clonotype has a handful of counts. V is TRBV18 and J is TRBJ2-1, with 9 positions matching TRBD1. This CDR3 is 17 amino acids long. The germline V gene has CDR1 KGHSH and CDR2 LQKENI. The V segment lost 0 bases and the J segment 9 bases; nucleotides outside the gene matches: 12. This chain's CDR3 is CASSPPLGTGILGEQFF. The CDR3 nucleotides read TGTGCCAGCTCACCACCGTTGGGGACAGGGATCCTCGGTGAGCAGTTCTTC.

The chain couples TRBV20-1 to TRBJ2-7; a weak D match, TRBD2 (5 bases). The V gene lost 1 base and the J gene lost 0 bases, with 10 bases spanning the gap. Germline V gene sequence: CDR1 DFQATT, CDR2 SNEGSKA (reference sequence). This CDR3 contains 14 residues. The CDR3 is CSARGIGSSYEQYF. The DNA for the CDR3 is TGCAGTGCTAGAGGGATAGGGAGCTCCTACGAGCAGTACTTC.